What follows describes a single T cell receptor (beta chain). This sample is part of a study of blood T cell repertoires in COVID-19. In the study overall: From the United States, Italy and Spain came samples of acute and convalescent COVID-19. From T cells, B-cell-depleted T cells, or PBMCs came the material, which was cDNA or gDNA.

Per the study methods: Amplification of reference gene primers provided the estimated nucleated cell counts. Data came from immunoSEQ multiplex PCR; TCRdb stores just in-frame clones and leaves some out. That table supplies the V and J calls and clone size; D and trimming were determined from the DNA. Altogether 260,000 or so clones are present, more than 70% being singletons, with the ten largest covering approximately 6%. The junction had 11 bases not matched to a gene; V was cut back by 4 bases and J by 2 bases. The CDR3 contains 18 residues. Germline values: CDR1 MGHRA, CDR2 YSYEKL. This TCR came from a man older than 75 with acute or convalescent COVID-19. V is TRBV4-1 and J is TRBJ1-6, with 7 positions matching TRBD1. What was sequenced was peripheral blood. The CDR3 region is CASSRGTADSPYNSPLHF. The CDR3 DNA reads TGCGCCAGCAGCCGTGGGACAGCGGACAGCCCCTATAATTCACCCCTCCACTTT.